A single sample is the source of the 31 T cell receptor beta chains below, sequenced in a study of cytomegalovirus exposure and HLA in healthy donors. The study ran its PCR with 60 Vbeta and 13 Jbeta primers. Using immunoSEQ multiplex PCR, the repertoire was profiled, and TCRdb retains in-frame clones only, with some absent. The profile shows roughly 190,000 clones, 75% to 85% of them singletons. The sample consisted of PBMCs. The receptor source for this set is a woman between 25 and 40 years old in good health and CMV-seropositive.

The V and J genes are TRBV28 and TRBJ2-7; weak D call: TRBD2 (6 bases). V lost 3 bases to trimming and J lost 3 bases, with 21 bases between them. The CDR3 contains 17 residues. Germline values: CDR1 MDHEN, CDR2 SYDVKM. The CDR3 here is CASSFITGGPKGYEQYF. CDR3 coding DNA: TGTGCCAGCAGTTTCATCACCGGAGGGCCGAAGGGCTACGAGCAGTACTTC.

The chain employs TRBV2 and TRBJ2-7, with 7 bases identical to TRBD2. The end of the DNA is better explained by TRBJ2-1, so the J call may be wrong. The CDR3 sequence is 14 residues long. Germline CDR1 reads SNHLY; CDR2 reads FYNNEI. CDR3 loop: CASSAWRGYNEQFF. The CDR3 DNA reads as TGTGCCAGCAGTGCGTGGCGGGGGTACAATGAGCAGTTCTTC.

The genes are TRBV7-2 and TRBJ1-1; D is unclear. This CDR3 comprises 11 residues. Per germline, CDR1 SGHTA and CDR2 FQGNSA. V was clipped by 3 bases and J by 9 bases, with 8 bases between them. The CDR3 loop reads CASSFDIKAFF. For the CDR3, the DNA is TGTGCCAGCAGCTTCGACATTAAAGCTTTCTTT.

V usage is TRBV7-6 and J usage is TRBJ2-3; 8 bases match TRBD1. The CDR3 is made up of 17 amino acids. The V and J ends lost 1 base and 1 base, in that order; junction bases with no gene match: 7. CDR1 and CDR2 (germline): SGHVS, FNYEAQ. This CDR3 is CASSLVSGGVGTDTQYF. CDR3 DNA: TGTGCCAGCAGCTTAGTGTCAGGGGGCGTGGGCACAGATACGCAGTATTTT. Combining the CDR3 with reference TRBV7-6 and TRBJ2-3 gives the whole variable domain GAGVSQSPRYKVTKRGQDVALRCDPISGHVSLYWYRQALGQGPEFLTYFNYEAQQDKSGLPNDRFSAERPEGSISTLTIQRTEQRDSAMYRCASSLVSGGVGTDTQYFGPGTRLTVL.

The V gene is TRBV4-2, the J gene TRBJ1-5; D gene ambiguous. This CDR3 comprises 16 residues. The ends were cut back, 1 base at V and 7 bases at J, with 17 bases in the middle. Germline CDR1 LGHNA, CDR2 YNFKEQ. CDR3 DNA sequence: TGTGCCAGCAGCCAAGGATTAACCGGCGGCCCGCAGCCCCAGCATTTT. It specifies CASSQGLTGGPQPQHF.

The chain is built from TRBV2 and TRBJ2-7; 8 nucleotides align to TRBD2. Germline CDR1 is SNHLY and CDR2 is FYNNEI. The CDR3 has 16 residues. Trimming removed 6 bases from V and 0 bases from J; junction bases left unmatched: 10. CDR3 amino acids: CASSANSGEFSYEQYF. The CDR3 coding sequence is TGTGCCAGCAGCGCCAATAGCGGGGAGTTCTCCTACGAGCAGTACTTC.

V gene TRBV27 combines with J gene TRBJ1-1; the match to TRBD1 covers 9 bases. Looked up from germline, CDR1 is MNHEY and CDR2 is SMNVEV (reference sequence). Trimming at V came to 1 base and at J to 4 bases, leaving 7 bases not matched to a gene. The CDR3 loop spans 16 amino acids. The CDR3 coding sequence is TGTGCCAGCAGTTTATATTTAGGACAGGGGTTCACTGAAGCTTTCTTT. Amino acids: CASSLYLGQGFTEAFF.

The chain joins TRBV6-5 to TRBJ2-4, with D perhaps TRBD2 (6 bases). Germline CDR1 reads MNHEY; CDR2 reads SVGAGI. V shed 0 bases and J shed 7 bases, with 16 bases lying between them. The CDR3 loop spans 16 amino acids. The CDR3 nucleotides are TGTGCCAGCAGTTACTCAATATCGGAGGGTGCCAACATTCAGTACTTC. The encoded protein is CASSYSISEGANIQYF.

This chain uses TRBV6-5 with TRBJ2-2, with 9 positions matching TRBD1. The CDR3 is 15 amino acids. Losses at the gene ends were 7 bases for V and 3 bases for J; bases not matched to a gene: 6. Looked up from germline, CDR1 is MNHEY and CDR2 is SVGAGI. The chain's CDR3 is CASNDGQGYTGELFF. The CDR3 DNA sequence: TGTGCCAGCAATGATGGACAGGGGTACACCGGGGAGCTGTTTTTT.

The CDR3 spells CASSFTAFYGYTF. The CDR3 coding sequence is TGTGCCAGCAGCTTTACAGCTTTCTATGGCTACACCTTC. V is TRBV7-2 and J is TRBJ1-2; D remains ambiguous. The CDR3 is 13 residues long. The V end was cut by 3 bases, the J end by 4 bases, with 9 bases between. CDR1 SGHTA and CDR2 FQGNSA come from the germline V gene.

CDR3 amino acids: CSAKTGGNYGYTF. As DNA, the CDR3 is TGCAGCGCCAAGACAGGGGGTAACTATGGCTACACCTTC. The V call is TRBV29-1, the J call TRBJ1-2, with 9 bases fitting TRBD1. CDR3 length equals 13 residues. Trimming took 7 bases from V and 1 from J; bases not matched to a gene: 4. CDR1 SQVTM and CDR2 ANQGSEA come from the germline V gene.

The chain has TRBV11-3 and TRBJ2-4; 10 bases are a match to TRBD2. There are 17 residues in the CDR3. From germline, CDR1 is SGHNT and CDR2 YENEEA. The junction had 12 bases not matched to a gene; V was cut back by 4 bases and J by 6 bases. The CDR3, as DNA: TGTGCCAGCAGCTCCCGGGATAGCGGGAGGCTTACAAACATTCAGTACTTC. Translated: CASSSRDSGRLTNIQYF.

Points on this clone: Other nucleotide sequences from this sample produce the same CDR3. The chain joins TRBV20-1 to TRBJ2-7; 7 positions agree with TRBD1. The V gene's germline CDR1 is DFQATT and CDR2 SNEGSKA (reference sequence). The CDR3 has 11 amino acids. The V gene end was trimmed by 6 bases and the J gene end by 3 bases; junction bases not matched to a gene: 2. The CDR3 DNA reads TGCAGTGCAAGGGACAGCTACGAGCAGTACTTC. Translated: CSARDSYEQYF.

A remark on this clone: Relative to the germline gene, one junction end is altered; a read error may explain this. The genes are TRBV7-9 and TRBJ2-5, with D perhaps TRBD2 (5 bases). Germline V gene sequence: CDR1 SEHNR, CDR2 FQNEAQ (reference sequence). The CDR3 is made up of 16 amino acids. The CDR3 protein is CSSSLSSGRYQETQYF. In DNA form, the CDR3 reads TGTTCCAGCAGCTTATCCAGCGGCCGGTATCAAGAGACCCAGTACTTC.

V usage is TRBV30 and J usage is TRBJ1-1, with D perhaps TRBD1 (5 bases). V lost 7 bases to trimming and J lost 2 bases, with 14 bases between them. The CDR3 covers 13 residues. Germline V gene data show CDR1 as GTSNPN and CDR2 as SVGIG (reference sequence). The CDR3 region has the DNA TGTGCCTCGAACCGGGGGATAAACACTGAAGCTTTCTTT. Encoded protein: CASNRGINTEAFF. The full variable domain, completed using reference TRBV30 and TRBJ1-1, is SQTIHQWPATLVQPVGSPLSLECTVEGTSNPNLYWYRQAAGRGLQLLFYSVGIGQISSEVPQNLSASRPQDRQFILSSKKLLLSDSGFYLCASNRGINTEAFFGQGTRLTVV.

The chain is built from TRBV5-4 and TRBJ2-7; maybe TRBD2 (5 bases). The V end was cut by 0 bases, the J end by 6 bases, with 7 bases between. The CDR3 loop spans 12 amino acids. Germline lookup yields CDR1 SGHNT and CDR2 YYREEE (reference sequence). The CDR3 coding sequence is TGTGCCAGCAGCTTGGTACTAGGCGAGCAGTACTTC. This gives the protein CASSLVLGEQYF.

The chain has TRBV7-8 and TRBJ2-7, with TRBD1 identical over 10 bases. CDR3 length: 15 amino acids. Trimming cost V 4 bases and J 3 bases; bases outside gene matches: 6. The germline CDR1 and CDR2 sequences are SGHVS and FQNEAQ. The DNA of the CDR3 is TGTGCCAGCAGCTCCAGGACAGGGGGTCTCTACGAGCAGTACTTC. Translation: CASSSRTGGLYEQYF.

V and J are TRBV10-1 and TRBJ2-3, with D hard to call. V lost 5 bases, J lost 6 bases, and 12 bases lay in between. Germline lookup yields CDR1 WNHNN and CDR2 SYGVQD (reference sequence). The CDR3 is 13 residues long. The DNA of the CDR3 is TGCGCCAGCAGTCCGACATTGACCGATACGCAGTATTTT. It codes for CASSPTLTDTQYF.

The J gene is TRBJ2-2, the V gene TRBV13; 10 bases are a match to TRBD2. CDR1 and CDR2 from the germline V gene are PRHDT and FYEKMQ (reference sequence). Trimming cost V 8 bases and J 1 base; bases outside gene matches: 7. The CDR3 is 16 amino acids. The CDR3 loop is CASSQQREGNTGELFF. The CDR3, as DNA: TGTGCCAGCTCGCAACAGCGGGAGGGGAACACCGGGGAGCTGTTTTTT.

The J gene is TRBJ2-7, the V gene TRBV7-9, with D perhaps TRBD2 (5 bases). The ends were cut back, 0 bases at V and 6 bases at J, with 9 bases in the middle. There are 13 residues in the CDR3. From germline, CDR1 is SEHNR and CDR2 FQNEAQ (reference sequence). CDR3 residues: CASSLAGEGEQYF. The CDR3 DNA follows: TGTGCCAGCAGCTTAGCCGGAGAGGGCGAGCAGTACTTC.

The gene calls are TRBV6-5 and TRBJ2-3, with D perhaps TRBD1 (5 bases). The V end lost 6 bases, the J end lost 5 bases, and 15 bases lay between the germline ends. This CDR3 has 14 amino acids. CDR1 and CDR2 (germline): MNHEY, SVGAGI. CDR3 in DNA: TGTGCCAGCAGAAAGACAGCATACGTAGATACGCAGTATTTT. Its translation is CASRKTAYVDTQYF.

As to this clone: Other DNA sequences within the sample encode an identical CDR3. CDR3 nucleotides: TGTGCCAGCAGTCCGTGGGAGAGACGGAATCAGCCCCAGCATTTT. This sequence encodes CASSPWERRNQPQHF. V and J are TRBV27 and TRBJ1-5; D not certain. The germline V and J ends were trimmed by 5 bases and 4 bases, with 15 bases remaining between them. Germline CDR1 and CDR2: MNHEY and SMNVEV (reference sequence). The CDR3 covers 15 residues.

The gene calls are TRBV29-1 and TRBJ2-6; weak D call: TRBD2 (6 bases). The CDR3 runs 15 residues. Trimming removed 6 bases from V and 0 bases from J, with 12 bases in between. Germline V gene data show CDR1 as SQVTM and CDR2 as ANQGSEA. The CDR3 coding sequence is TGCAGCGTACGAATGGGGGGCTCTGGGGCCAACGTCCTGACTTTC. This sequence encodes CSVRMGGSGANVLTF.

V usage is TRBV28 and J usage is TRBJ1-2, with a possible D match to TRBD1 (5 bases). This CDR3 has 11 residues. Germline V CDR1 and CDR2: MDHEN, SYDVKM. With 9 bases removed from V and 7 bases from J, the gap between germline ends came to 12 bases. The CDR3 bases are TGTGCCAGTAGGGGAGGCCCTGGCTACACCTTC. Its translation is CASRGGPGYTF.

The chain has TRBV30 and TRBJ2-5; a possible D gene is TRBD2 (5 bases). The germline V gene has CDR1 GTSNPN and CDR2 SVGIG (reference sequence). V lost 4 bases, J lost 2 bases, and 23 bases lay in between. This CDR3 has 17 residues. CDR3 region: CAWTYTDRVRAQETQYF. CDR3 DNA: TGTGCCTGGACCTACACCGATAGGGTGCGGGCACAAGAGACCCAGTACTTC.

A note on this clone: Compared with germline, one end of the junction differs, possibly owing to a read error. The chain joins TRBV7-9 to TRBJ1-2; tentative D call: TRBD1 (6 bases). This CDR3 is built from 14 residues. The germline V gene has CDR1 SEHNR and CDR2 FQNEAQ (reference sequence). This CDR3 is CSSSDGAGAYGYTF. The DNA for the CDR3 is TGTTCCAGCAGCGATGGTGCAGGGGCCTATGGCTACACCTTC. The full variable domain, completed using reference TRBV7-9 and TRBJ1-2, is DTGVSQNPRHKITKRGQNVTFRCDPISEHNRLYWYRQTLGQGPEFLTYFQNEAQLEKSRLLSDRFSAERPKGSFSTLEIQRTEQGDSAMYLCSSSDGAGAYGYTFGSGTRLTVV.

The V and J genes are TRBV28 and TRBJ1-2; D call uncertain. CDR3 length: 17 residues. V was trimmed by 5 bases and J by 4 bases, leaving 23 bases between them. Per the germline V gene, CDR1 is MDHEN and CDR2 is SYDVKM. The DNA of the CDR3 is TGTGCCAGCAGTCCCCTAATACCCGACCCCCGGGGCTATGGCTACACCTTC. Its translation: CASSPLIPDPRGYGYTF.

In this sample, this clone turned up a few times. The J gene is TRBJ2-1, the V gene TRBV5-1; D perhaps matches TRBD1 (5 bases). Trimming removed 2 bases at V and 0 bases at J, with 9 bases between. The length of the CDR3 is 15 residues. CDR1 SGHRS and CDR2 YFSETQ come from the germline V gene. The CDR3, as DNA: TGCGCCAGCAGCTTCTCCAGGGCCTCCTACAATGAGCAGTTCTTC. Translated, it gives CASSFSRASYNEQFF.

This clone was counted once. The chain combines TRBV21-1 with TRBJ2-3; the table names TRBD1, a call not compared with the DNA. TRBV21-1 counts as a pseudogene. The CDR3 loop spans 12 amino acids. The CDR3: CASSRQGNTQYF. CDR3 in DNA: TGTGCCAGCTCCCGACAGGGGAATACGCAGTATTTT.

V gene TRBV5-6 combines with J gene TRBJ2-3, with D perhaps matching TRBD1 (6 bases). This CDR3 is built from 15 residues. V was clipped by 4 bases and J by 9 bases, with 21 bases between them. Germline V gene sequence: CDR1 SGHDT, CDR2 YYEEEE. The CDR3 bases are TGTGCCAGCAGCCGGATTACAGGAGTCACAGGGACGCAGTATTTT. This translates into CASSRITGVTGTQYF.

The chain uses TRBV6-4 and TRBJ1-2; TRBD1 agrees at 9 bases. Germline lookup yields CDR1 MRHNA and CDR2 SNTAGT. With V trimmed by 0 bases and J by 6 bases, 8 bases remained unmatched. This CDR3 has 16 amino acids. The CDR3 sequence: CASSDSWGTGKDGYTF. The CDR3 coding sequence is TGTGCCAGCAGTGACTCCTGGGGGACAGGGAAGGATGGCTACACCTTC.